These 16 T cell receptor beta chains came from one sample sequenced in a study of post-analysis software for immune sequencing data. General study points: TRBV5-6, TRBV5-1 and TRBV20-1 belonged to a set of five TRBV segments that were more frequent in patients than controls.

Antigens for these TCRs are unknown. Included in the TCR beta cDNA libraries were unique molecular identifiers. TCRdb itself ran the PCR reads through MiXCR, one entry per CDR3 protein. The table shows roughly 400,000 distinct CDR3 sequences, with 35% to 45% occurring only once. The sequencing input was blood. Source of these receptors: a girl aged 2 to 10 with multiple sclerosis.

The chain combines TRBV7-9 with TRBJ2-7; 7 bases line up with TRBD2. V was pared by 4 bases and J by 3 bases, with 18 bases of the junction left unmatched. The CDR3 is 18 amino acids. Germline V lookup: CDR1 SEHNR, CDR2 FQNEAQ (reference sequence). CDR3 coding DNA: TGTGCCAGCAGCTCTGCAAGACTTAATCGGGACTACGTCTACGAGCAGTACTTC. This encodes CASSSARLNRDYVYEQYF. Filled out from reference TRBV7-9 and TRBJ2-7, the complete variable domain reads DTGVSQNPRHKITKRGQNVTFRCDPISEHNRLYWYRQTLGQGPEFLTYFQNEAQLEKSRLLSDRFSAERPKGSFSTLEIQRTEQGDSAMYLCASSSARLNRDYVYEQYFGPGTRLTVT.

This clonotype was seen a few times. The rearrangement uses TRBV5-1 and TRBJ2-7, with TRBD2 matching over 7 bases. With 0 bases clipped from V and 2 bases from J, the junction kept 5 bases outside the gene matches. The CDR3 length is 15 residues. CDR1 and CDR2 from the germline V gene are SGHRS and YFSETQ. The CDR3 sequence: CASSLEERGTYEQYF. The CDR3 coding sequence is TGCGCCAGCAGCTTGGAGGAGCGGGGAACCTACGAGCAGTACTTC.

This clonotype showed up just a few times. This chain uses TRBV11-2 with TRBJ2-5; maybe TRBD1 (5 bases). The V end lost 0 bases, the J end lost 5 bases, and 10 bases lay between the germline ends. The CDR3 runs to 14 residues. Per germline, CDR1 SGHAT and CDR2 FQNNGV. The CDR3 here is CASSLDPGKETQYF. CDR3 DNA sequence: TGTGCCAGCAGCTTAGACCCAGGGAAGGAGACCCAGTACTTC.

This clonotype turned up a few times. CDR3 nucleotide sequence: TGCAGTGCCACTAACAGGGGGCTTTTGGGGGATCAGCCCCAGCATTTT. This encodes CSATNRGLLGDQPQHF. The chain carries TRBV20-1 and TRBJ1-5; TRBD1 aligns across 9 bases. J lost 5 bases, V lost 6 bases, and 14 bases had no gene match. Germline values: CDR1 DFQATT, CDR2 SNEGSKA (reference sequence). The CDR3 has 16 amino acids.

V and J are TRBV7-9 and TRBJ2-1, with TRBD2 matching over 13 bases. Losses at the gene ends were 5 bases for V and 7 bases for J; bases not matched to a gene: 8. CDR1 is SEHNR and CDR2 is FQNEAQ in the germline V gene (reference sequence). The CDR3 consists of 16 residues. CDR3 residues: CASSRGGLAGMNEQFF. The DNA of the CDR3 is TGTGCCAGCAGCAGAGGGGGACTAGCGGGGATGAATGAGCAGTTCTTC.

The V and J genes are TRBV28 and TRBJ2-7; either TRBD1 or TRBD2 may supply D (5 bases each). CDR3 size: 11 residues. Germline CDR1 and CDR2: MDHEN and SYDVKM. V shed 6 bases and J shed 9 bases, with 12 bases lying between them. The CDR3 bases are TGTGCCAGCAGCTCCTCGAGGGGGCAGTACTTC. It yields the protein CASSSSRGQYF. The whole variable domain, remainder taken from reference TRBV28 and TRBJ2-7, is DVKVTQSSRYLVKRTGEKVFLECVQDMDHENMFWYRQDPGLGLRLIYFSYDVKMKEKGDIPEGYSVSREKKERFSLILESASTNQTSMYLCASSSSRGQYFGPGTRLTVT.

V gene TRBV20-1 combines with J gene TRBJ1-1; possibly TRBD1 for D (6 bases). From germline, CDR1 is DFQATT and CDR2 SNEGSKA (reference sequence). CDR3 size: 13 residues. Trimming took off 2 bases at V and 1 base at J, with 8 bases between the two ends. CDR3 sequence (DNA): TGCAGTGCTAGACGGACAGCGAACACTGAAGCTTTCTTT. It encodes CSARRTANTEAFF.

This chain uses TRBV29-1 with TRBJ2-2; D is possibly TRBD1 or TRBD2 (5 bases each). V lost 6 bases, J lost 0 bases, and 14 bases lay in between. CDR3 size: 15 residues. Germline V lookup: CDR1 SQVTM, CDR2 ANQGSEA. CDR3 nucleotide sequence: TGCAGCGTGGGGGTATGGGAATCGAACACCGGGGAGCTGTTTTTT. It is translated as CSVGVWESNTGELFF.

The rearrangement joins TRBV29-1 to TRBJ2-7; 9 nucleotides agree with TRBD2. The CDR3 is made up of 16 amino acids. Per germline, CDR1 SQVTM and CDR2 ANQGSEA. Trimming took 6 bases from V and 3 from J; bases not matched to a gene: 15. The CDR3 sequence: CSVEPLGTSSSYEQYF. CDR3 in DNA: TGCAGCGTAGAGCCGCTCGGGACTAGCTCCAGCTACGAGCAGTACTTC.

The rearrangement joins TRBV6-1 to TRBJ2-5, with 9 bases lining up with TRBD1. CDR3 length: 15 residues. V lost 6 bases, J lost 4 bases, and 9 bases stayed unmatched. The germline gives CDR1 MNHNS, CDR2 SASEGT. CDR3 sequence: CASRLPGQGRETQYF. The CDR3 bases are TGTGCCAGCAGGCTACCCGGACAGGGGAGAGAGACCCAGTACTTC.

The CDR3 spells CSARLFGSGYNEQFF. CDR3 in DNA: TGCAGTGCTAGACTTTTCGGTAGCGGATACAATGAGCAGTTCTTC. This rearrangement joins TRBV20-1 to TRBJ2-1; possible D gene TRBD2, 6 bases. The CDR3 length is 15 residues. The germline V gene has CDR1 DFQATT and CDR2 SNEGSKA (reference sequence). V lost 2 bases and J 4 bases, leaving 15 bases between the germline ends.

In its sample, this clonotype was seen a few times. The CDR3 coding sequence is TGTGCCAGCAGTGAGGGGTTTGAGACCCAGTACTTC. It is translated as CASSEGFETQYF. The V call is TRBV7-6, the J call TRBJ2-5; the D gene could be TRBD1 or TRBD2 (5 bases each). The V end lost 6 bases, the J end lost 5 bases, and 10 bases lay between the germline ends. Germline V gene data show CDR1 as SGHVS and CDR2 as FNYEAQ. CDR3 length: 12 residues.

This clonotype was seen just once. The chain has TRBV20-1 and TRBJ2-5, with 8 bases identical to TRBD1. V dropped 0 bases and J dropped 4; count of bases not matched to a gene: 4. The CDR3 runs to 14 residues. Germline V lookup: CDR1 DFQATT, CDR2 SNEGSKA (reference sequence). CDR3 loop: CSARDWTGIETQYF. In nucleotides, the CDR3 is TGCAGTGCTAGAGACTGGACAGGGATAGAGACCCAGTACTTC.

This clonotype is large within its sample. The rearrangement uses TRBV6-2 or TRBV6-3 and TRBJ2-7; a possible D gene is TRBD1 (6 bases). CDR3 size: 13 residues. The germline CDR1 and CDR2 sequences are MNHEY and SVGEGT. V dropped 2 bases and J dropped 3 bases, with 8 bases sitting between them. CDR3: CASSYLQGYEQYF. Here the CDR3 DNA reads TGTGCCAGCAGTTACCTACAGGGCTACGAGCAGTACTTC.

The rearrangement uses TRBV29-1 and TRBJ1-1; possible D gene TRBD1, 6 bases. The germline gives CDR1 SQVTM, CDR2 ANQGSEA. The CDR3 runs to 11 residues. Trimming took 3 bases from V and 10 from J, leaving 12 bases between them. CDR3 sequence reads: CSVDWGAGAFF. CDR3 bases: TGCAGCGTTGATTGGGGGGCAGGAGCTTTCTTT.

Note on this clonotype: One base away lies a much larger clone, so this may be a sequencing read error. This chain connects TRBV12-3 or TRBV12-4 to TRBJ2-5, with TRBD1 identical over 7 bases. Trimming at V came to 4 bases and at J to 11 bases, leaving 10 bases not matched to a gene. The CDR3 length is 13 residues. This chain's CDR3 is CASSWDRSYGQYF. The CDR3, as DNA: TGTGCCAGCAGTTGGGACAGATCCTACGGGCAGTACTTC.